These 25 T cell receptor beta chains share one sample of origin, sequenced in a study of T cell changes during pregnancy in multiple sclerosis. Assay: immunoSEQ multiplex PCR; the TCRdb copy retains only in-frame clones and omits some. The repertoire holds about 84,000 clones, 94% seen once, with about 0.99% in the top ten. The source material was peripheral blood, sampled in the second trimester of pregnancy. The source of these receptors is a female donor in good health, enrolled as a control in a pregnancy study.

CDR3 sequence: CASGGSDPQPQHF. The CDR3 DNA sequence: TGTGCCAGTGGAGGATCGGACCCCCAGCCCCAGCATTTT. V gene TRBV28 combines with J gene TRBJ1-5; no clear D gene. The germline V gene encodes CDR1 MDHEN and CDR2 SYDVKM. This CDR3 is built from 13 residues. Deletions cut 9 bases from V and 7 bases from J, with 16 bases between.

The chain has TRBV6-1 and TRBJ1-1; 7 bases are a match to TRBD1. This CDR3 is built from 13 residues. The V and J ends lost 11 bases and 0 bases, in that order; junction bases with no gene match: 6. CDR1 and CDR2 (germline): MNHNS, SASEGT. CDR3 region: CASRQGLNTEAFF. The CDR3 DNA reads TGTGCCTCGAGACAGGGCTTGAACACTGAAGCTTTCTTT.

This chain connects TRBV28 to TRBJ1-1; D gene ambiguous. Trimming removed 6 bases at V and 10 bases at J, with 18 bases between. This CDR3 region has 13 residues. Germline-derived CDR1 and CDR2 are MDHEN and SYDVKM. As DNA, the CDR3 is TGTGCCAGCAGATCTAGAAAACTGAGCGGAGCTTTCTTT. Translating gives CASRSRKLSGAFF. The whole variable domain, remainder taken from reference TRBV28 and TRBJ1-1, is DVKVTQSSRYLVKRTGEKVFLECVQDMDHENMFWYRQDPGLGLRLIYFSYDVKMKEKGDIPEGYSVSREKKERFSLILESASTNQTSMYLCASRSRKLSGAFFGQGTRLTVV.

This rearrangement joins TRBV5-1 to TRBJ2-1, with 12 bases lining up with TRBD2. Germline CDR1 and CDR2: SGHRS and YFSETQ. The CDR3 consists of 15 residues. V was pared by 5 bases and J by 7 bases, with 7 bases of the junction left unmatched. In DNA, the CDR3 is TGCGCCAGCAGTTCACTAGCGGGAGGCAGTAATGAGCAGTTCTTC. It codes for CASSSLAGGSNEQFF.

This clone was recorded once. This rearrangement joins TRBV19 to TRBJ2-1; D perhaps matches TRBD2 (5 bases). The length of the CDR3 is 14 residues. V dropped 5 bases and J dropped 7 bases, with 15 bases sitting between them. Germline assignment: CDR1 LNHDA and CDR2 SQIVND (reference sequence). The CDR3 is CASSPRTGRNEQFF. The CDR3 DNA reads as TGTGCCAGTAGTCCCAGGACGGGGAGAAATGAGCAGTTCTTC. Filled out from reference TRBV19 and TRBJ2-1, the complete variable domain reads DGGITQSPKYLFRKEGQNVTLSCEQNLNHDAMYWYRQDPGQGLRLIYYSQIVNDFQKGDIAEGYSVSREKKESFPLTVTSAQKNPTAFYLCASSPRTGRNEQFFGPGTRLTVL.

V gene TRBV2 combines with J gene TRBJ2-5; maybe TRBD1 (6 bases). Deletions cut 5 bases from V and 13 bases from J, with 17 bases between. Looked up from germline, CDR1 is SNHLY and CDR2 is FYNNEI. The CDR3 spans 12 residues. The CDR3 loop reads CASSSLGGGGYF. Written as DNA, the CDR3 is TGTGCCAGCAGTAGTCTAGGGGGTGGGGGGTACTTC.

This clone came up once. This chain connects TRBV27 to TRBJ2-3; the match to TRBD2 covers 14 bases. V shed 6 bases and J 7 bases; nucleotides not matched to a gene: 6. CDR3 length: 15 residues. CDR1 MNHEY and CDR2 SMNVEV come from the germline V gene (reference sequence). The chain's CDR3 is CASSRGTSGRNTQYF. The CDR3 region has the DNA TGTGCCAGCAGCAGGGGGACTAGCGGGAGAAATACGCAGTATTTT.

This clone was found a few times. This chain joins TRBV7-9 and TRBJ2-2; 7 positions match TRBD1. Germline values: CDR1 SEHNR, CDR2 FQNEAQ (reference sequence). Losses at the gene ends were 5 bases for V and 4 bases for J; bases not matched to a gene: 10. This CDR3 region has 16 residues. This chain's CDR3 is CASSPRTGSVTGELFF. Written as DNA, the CDR3 is TGTGCCAGCAGCCCCCGGACAGGTTCGGTCACCGGGGAGCTGTTTTTT.

The chain links TRBV19 to TRBJ2-3; TRBD2 is a possible D gene (5 bases). The CDR3 extends over 11 amino acids. CDR1 LNHDA and CDR2 SQIVND come from the germline V gene (reference sequence). The V and J ends lost 6 bases and 5 bases respectively, with 6 bases between them. The CDR3 is CASSGLDTQYF. The CDR3, as DNA: TGTGCCAGTAGCGGACTAGATACGCAGTATTTT.

The chain carries TRBV28 and TRBJ1-2, with TRBD1 matching over 7 bases. The germline V gene encodes CDR1 MDHEN and CDR2 SYDVKM. J gave up 4 bases and V 5 bases, and 10 bases lay outside the gene matches. The CDR3 covers 15 residues. CDR3 in amino acids: CASSIPGTDPYGYTF. The DNA for the CDR3 is TGTGCCAGCAGTATTCCCGGGACAGATCCCTATGGCTACACCTTC.

V is TRBV14 and J is TRBJ2-7; a weak D match, TRBD1 (6 bases). Looked up from germline, CDR1 is SGHDN and CDR2 is FVKESK. This CDR3 spans 14 amino acids. V was pared by 3 bases and J by 0 bases, with 9 bases between. The CDR3 region has the DNA TGTGCCAGCAGCCAGGGGGCAGGCTCCTACGAGCAGTACTTC. Its translation: CASSQGAGSYEQYF.

By its share, this clone is medium-sized (0.01 to 0.1%). The chain employs TRBV5-7 and TRBJ1-2; 7 nucleotides agree with TRBD1. TRBV5-7 counts as an open reading frame of uncertain function. The CDR3 spans 14 residues. The V and J ends lost 4 bases and 4 bases, in that order; junction bases with no gene match: 7. The CDR3 protein is CASSQQGWVYGYTF. The CDR3 bases are TGTGCCAGCAGCCAACAGGGGTGGGTCTATGGCTACACCTTC.

V usage is TRBV5-5 and J usage is TRBJ2-7; D possibly corresponds to TRBD2 (6 bases). V shed 1 base and J shed 5 bases, with 19 bases lying between them. The CDR3 sequence is 16 residues long. Germline V gene sequence: CDR1 SGHKS, CDR2 YYEKEE (reference sequence). The CDR3 sequence: CASSLRFGGGWDEQYF. The DNA for the CDR3 is TGTGCCAGCAGCTTGAGGTTTGGGGGAGGATGGGACGAGCAGTACTTC.

This chain uses TRBV6-4 with TRBJ2-3; 11 bases are a match to TRBD2. Germline trimming cut 6 bases from V and 4 bases from J; bases unmatched to any gene: 9. CDR1 is MRHNA and CDR2 is SNTAGT in the germline V gene. CDR3 length: 16 residues. CDR3 sequence: CASSSALAGGPDTQYF. For the CDR3, the DNA is TGTGCCAGCAGCTCGGCCCTAGCGGGAGGCCCAGATACGCAGTATTTT.

In its sample, this clone was seen once. V is TRBV5-6 and J is TRBJ2-7, with TRBD2 matching 10 bases. V was pared by 2 bases and J by 5 bases, with 10 bases of the junction left unmatched. Germline V gene lookup returns CDR1 SGHDT and CDR2 YYEEEE. The CDR3 is made up of 16 amino acids. The CDR3 DNA sequence: TGTGCCAGCAGCTTACCCTCAGCGGGAGGGAGCAACGAGCAGTACTTC. Residues: CASSLPSAGGSNEQYF. Full variable domain (outside the CDR3, taken from reference TRBV5-6 and TRBJ2-7): DAGVTQSPTHLIKTRGQQVTLRCSPKSGHDTVSWYQQALGQGPQFIFQYYEEEERQRGNFPDRFSGHQFPNYSSELNVNALLLGDSALYLCASSLPSAGGSNEQYFGPGTRLTVT.

The rearrangement uses TRBV30 and TRBJ2-3; D not certain. This CDR3 has 15 amino acids. The V gene lost 2 bases and the J gene lost 8 bases, with 20 bases spanning the gap. Germline values: CDR1 GTSNPN, CDR2 SVGIG (reference sequence). As DNA, the CDR3 is TGTGCCTGGAGTCCTCCAAGTACTTACCCCGGTACGCAGTATTTT. This sequence encodes CAWSPPSTYPGTQYF.

This chain joins TRBV29-1 and TRBJ2-3; maybe TRBD2 (5 bases). Looked up from germline, CDR1 is SQVTM and CDR2 is ANQGSEA. Trimming removed 3 bases at V and 2 bases at J, with 9 bases between. The CDR3 covers 13 residues. CDR3 DNA sequence: TGCAGCGTTGACCGGGATGACACAGATACGCAGTATTTT. This translates into CSVDRDDTDTQYF.

The genes are TRBV6-1 and TRBJ1-1; D perhaps matches TRBD1 (5 bases). CDR1 is MNHNS, CDR2 SASEGT, per germline. This CDR3 has 14 residues. V lost 3 bases and J 4 bases, leaving 12 bases between the germline ends. This CDR3 reads CASSEGGSSTEAFF. CDR3 nucleotides: TGTGCCAGCAGTGAGGGGGGATCAAGCACTGAAGCTTTCTTT.

As DNA, the CDR3 is TGTGCCAGCAGCTACTTTTCGACAGGGGCCCCTTCTGGGGGAAACACCATATATTTT. As protein: CASSYFSTGAPSGGNTIYF. The chain is built from TRBV5-6 and TRBJ1-3, with 8 nucleotides matching TRBD1. Unmatched junction bases numbered 18, after V lost 3 bases and J lost 4 bases. CDR1 SGHDT and CDR2 YYEEEE come from the germline V gene. The CDR3 has 19 residues.

The genes are TRBV5-6 and TRBJ2-7; no reliable D call. Between the trimmed V and J ends, which lost 0 bases and 5 bases, there was a span of 6 bases. The germline V gene encodes CDR1 SGHDT and CDR2 YYEEEE. This CDR3 is built from 12 residues. The CDR3 loop is CASSLGENEQYF. CDR3 DNA sequence: TGTGCCAGCAGCTTGGGAGAGAACGAGCAGTACTTC.

The V and J genes are TRBV6-5 and TRBJ1-2; 9 bases map to TRBD1. Unmatched junction bases numbered 7, after V lost 6 bases and J lost 8 bases. This CDR3 spans 13 amino acids. The V gene's germline CDR1 is MNHEY and CDR2 SVGAGI. The CDR3 loop is CASSAGTGNGYTF. CDR3 sequence (DNA): TGTGCCAGCAGCGCCGGGACAGGGAACGGCTACACCTTC.

In its sample, this clone was seen a few times. The rearrangement uses TRBV29-1 and TRBJ1-1, with 7 nucleotides matching TRBD1. J lost 6 bases, V lost 4 bases, and 8 bases had no gene match. The CDR3 spans 13 residues. Germline V gene lookup returns CDR1 SQVTM and CDR2 ANQGSEA. CDR3 residues: CSVVGQSSAEAFF. As DNA, the CDR3 is TGCAGCGTTGTGGGACAGTCCTCGGCTGAAGCTTTCTTT.

This clone occurred once. The V and J genes are TRBV4-1 and TRBJ2-7; D is perhaps TRBD1 (5 bases). V was trimmed by 2 bases and J by 2 bases, leaving 13 bases between them. Looked up from germline, CDR1 is MGHRA and CDR2 is YSYEKL. The CDR3 extends over 15 amino acids. CDR3: CASSQIQAVTYEQYF. CDR3 nucleotide sequence: TGCGCCAGCAGCCAAATACAGGCCGTCACCTACGAGCAGTACTTC.

The chain combines TRBV28 with TRBJ2-3; D is possibly TRBD2 (5 bases). CDR1 and CDR2 from the germline V gene are MDHEN and SYDVKM. The CDR3 has 11 amino acids. Trimming left V 6 bases short and J 6 bases short, with 7 bases between. CDR3 DNA sequence: TGTGCCAGCAGGAGGGTGGATACGCAGTATTTT. This encodes CASRRVDTQYF.

This chain links TRBV6-4 with TRBJ2-3; D is perhaps TRBD2 (6 bases). Germline CDR1 reads MRHNA; CDR2 reads SNTAGT. The CDR3 contains 14 residues. V lost 4 bases, J lost 5 bases, and 13 bases lay in between. The CDR3 protein is CASSALAGLDTQYF. The DNA of the CDR3 is TGTGCCAGCAGTGCCCTCGCGGGGTTAGATACGCAGTATTTT.